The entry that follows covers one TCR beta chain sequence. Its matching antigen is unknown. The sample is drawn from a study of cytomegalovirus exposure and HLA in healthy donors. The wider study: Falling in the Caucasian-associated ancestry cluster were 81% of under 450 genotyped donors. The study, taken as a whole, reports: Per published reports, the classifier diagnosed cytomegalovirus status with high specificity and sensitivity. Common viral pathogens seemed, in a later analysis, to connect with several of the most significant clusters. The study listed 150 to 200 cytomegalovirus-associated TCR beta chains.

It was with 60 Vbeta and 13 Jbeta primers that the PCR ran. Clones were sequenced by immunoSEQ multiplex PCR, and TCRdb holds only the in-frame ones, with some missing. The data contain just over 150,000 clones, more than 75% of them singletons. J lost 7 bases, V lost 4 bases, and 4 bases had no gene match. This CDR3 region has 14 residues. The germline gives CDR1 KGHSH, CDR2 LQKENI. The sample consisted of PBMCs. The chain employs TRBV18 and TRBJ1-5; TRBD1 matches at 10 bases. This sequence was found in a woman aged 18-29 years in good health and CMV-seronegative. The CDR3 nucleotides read TGTGCCAGCTCACTTGGGACAGGGGAACAGCCCCAGCATTTT. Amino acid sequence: CASSLGTGEQPQHF.